This T cell receptor (beta chain) comes out of a study of blood T cell repertoires in COVID-19. Overall study: Some COVID-19 samples were acute and others convalescent; all came from the United States, Italy and Spain.

This CDR3 is built from 17 residues. J gave up 8 bases and V 2 bases, and 10 bases lay outside the gene matches. Germline CDR1 reads SGHTS; CDR2 reads YDEGEE. As processed by the authors: Counts of nucleated cells, estimated from reference gene primer amplification, were obtained. The table came from immunoSEQ multiplex PCR; TCRdb's copy has only in-frame clones and leaves some out. Clonal size and the V and J genes are those of that table, whereas D and trimming came from the DNA. This table holds 260,000 or so clones, 70% to 90% found once. The age range of participants was about 18 to 90 years, with residence in about two dozen US areas. Categorization into cohorts depended on clinical history that participants reported.

The V call is TRBV5-8, the J call TRBJ2-1; TRBD2 matches 13 bases. The sequence was obtained from a woman between 35 and 50 years old with acute COVID-19. The sample was PBMCs or T cells enriched from blood (not recorded which). CDR3 DNA: TGTGCCAGCAGCTTCTCCGGACTAGCGGGAGCAGGGGATGAGCAGTTCTTC. Translated: CASSFSGLAGAGDEQFF.